This TCR beta chain appears in the sequencing data of a study of shared clonotypes between healthy human individuals. V lost 1 base, J lost 10 bases, and 16 bases stayed unmatched. Germline lookup yields CDR1 LNHDA and CDR2 SQIVND (reference sequence). CDR3 length equals 17 residues. Clones were read by immunoSEQ multiplex PCR, and TCRdb kept only the in-frame ones, dropping some. The sample has a few hundred thousand clones, about 70% seen once. Input material: memory CD4+ T cells sorted from blood. Subset given: CD45RA-negative fraction. The chain combines TRBV19 with TRBJ2-1, with 7 nucleotides matching TRBD1. This sequence originates from a man under 40 in good health. The CDR3 protein is CASSIVVSGTARYEQFF. The CDR3 DNA follows: TGTGCCAGTAGTATAGTCGTTTCTGGGACAGCCCGATACGAGCAGTTCTTC. The full variable domain, with the rest looked up from reference TRBV19 and TRBJ2-1, is DGGITQSPKYLFRKEGQNVTLSCEQNLNHDAMYWYRQDPGQGLRLIYYSQIVNDFQKGDIAEGYSVSREKKESFPLTVTSAQKNPTAFYLCASSIVVSGTARYEQFFGPGTRLTVL.